One and the same sample provided the 4 T cell receptor beta chains below, sequenced in a study of neurological immune-mediated disorders. TCRdb ran MiXCR on the 5' RACE reads and lists one entry per CDR3 protein. There are approximately 70,000 distinct CDR3 sequences in the sample; approximately 5% occur only once, and 2% to 2.5% lies in the top ten. The specimen sequenced was PBMCs. These receptors all come from a woman in her 70s with multiple sclerosis.

In this sample, this clonotype turned up a few times. The rearrangement links TRBV2 to TRBJ1-2; D gene ambiguous. The V end was cut by 6 bases, the J end by 4 bases, with 15 bases between. The CDR3 consists of 14 residues. Germline V CDR1 and CDR2: SNHLY, FYNNEI. CDR3 DNA: TGTGCCAGCAGAGGCGGAAAGGCAAGCTATGGCTACACCTTC. It yields the protein CASRGGKASYGYTF.

This clonotype was recorded many times. The chain joins TRBV7-2 to TRBJ2-3, with 10 bases aligning to TRBD2. CDR3 length: 17 amino acids. The V and J ends lost 4 bases and 5 bases, in that order; junction bases with no gene match: 12. From germline, CDR1 is SGHTA and CDR2 FQGNSA. CDR3 sequence: CASSSTLAGRGQDTQYF. The CDR3 nucleotides read TGTGCCAGCAGCTCGACACTAGCGGGGAGGGGCCAAGATACGCAGTATTTT.

This clonotype was seen ten or more times. This chain uses TRBV2 with TRBJ2-5; the match to TRBD1 covers 11 bases. V lost 5 bases, J lost 4 bases, and 6 bases stayed unmatched. This CDR3 spans 15 amino acids. Germline CDR1 SNHLY, CDR2 FYNNEI. CDR3 residues: CASSSTGTGGETQYF. CDR3 in DNA: TGTGCCAGCAGTTCGACCGGGACAGGGGGAGAGACCCAGTACTTC.

Note on this clonotype: A much larger clone sits a single nucleotide away, making a read error possible. The chain recombines TRBV12-3 or TRBV12-4 with TRBJ2-7, with 7 nucleotides matching TRBD2. The length of the CDR3 is 14 residues. With 5 bases clipped from V and 3 bases from J, the junction kept 7 bases outside the gene matches. CDR3 DNA: TGTGCCAGCAGTGAATCTAGCGGAGGCTACGAGCAGTACTTC. It translates to CASSESSGGYEQYF.